In its sample, the clone carrying this TCR beta chain was seen many times. Researchers made TCR beta libraries by using iRepertoire HTBI primers and running Arm-PCR on CDR3 regions. TCRdb reanalysed the multiplex PCR reads using MiXCR and keeps one entry per CDR3 protein. The repertoire consists of 240,000 or so distinct CDR3 sequences, with 20% occurring once and the leading ten covering approximately 15%. Germline CDR1 and CDR2: MNHNS and SASEGT. V was trimmed by 7 bases and J by 6 bases, leaving 24 bases between them. CDR3 length: 16 amino acids. This sample was taken from a study of regulatory T cells in long-lasting Graves disease. Sample time point: newly diagnosed GD, antithyroid drugs for less than 3 months. PBMC-extracted RNA yielded the TCR library.

This TCR was sampled from a female donor with Graves disease. The chain has TRBV6-1 and TRBJ1-2; D possibly corresponds to TRBD1 (5 bases). Sequenced here: peripheral blood mononuclear cells (PBMCs), sampled at new diagnosis, from a patient treated with antithyroid drugs. This chain's CDR3 is CASTDPQGLFTHGYTF. CDR3 nucleotide sequence: TGTGCCAGCACCGACCCCCAGGGCTTGTTCACCCATGGCTACACCTTC.